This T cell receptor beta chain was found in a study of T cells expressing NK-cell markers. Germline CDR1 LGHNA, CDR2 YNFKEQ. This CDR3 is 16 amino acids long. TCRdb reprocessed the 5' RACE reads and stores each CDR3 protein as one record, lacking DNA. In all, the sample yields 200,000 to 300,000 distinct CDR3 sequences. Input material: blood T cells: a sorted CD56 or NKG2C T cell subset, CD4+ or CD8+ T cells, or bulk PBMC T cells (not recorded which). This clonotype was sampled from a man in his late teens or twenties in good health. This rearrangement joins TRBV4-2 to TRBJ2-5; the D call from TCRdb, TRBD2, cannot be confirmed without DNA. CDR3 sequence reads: CASSQVASGSQETQYF.